This T cell receptor (beta chain) was obtained from a study of T-cell reconstitution after alpha-beta-depleted transplantation in children. Unique molecular identifiers were incorporated during preparation of the TCRbeta library. TCRdb reanalysed the PCR reads using MiXCR and keeps one entry per CDR3 protein. The data show over 85,000 distinct CDR3 sequences, about a tenth seen once. CDR1 KGHSH and CDR2 LQKENI come from the germline V gene. The CDR3 is 16 amino acids. V was clipped by 3 bases and J by 2 bases; unmatched bases: 3. This clonotype was found many times. The chain employs TRBV18 and TRBJ1-5, with 11 bases aligning to TRBD1. The sequencing used PBMCs from the stem cell graft donor, collected from the stem cell graft. The sequence came from a human donor who donated a stem cell graft to a child with acute lymphoblastic leukemia. CDR3 nucleotides: TGTGCCAGCTCACCCAGGACAGGGGGCGGCAATCAGCCCCAGCATTTT. Translated: CASSPRTGGGNQPQHF.